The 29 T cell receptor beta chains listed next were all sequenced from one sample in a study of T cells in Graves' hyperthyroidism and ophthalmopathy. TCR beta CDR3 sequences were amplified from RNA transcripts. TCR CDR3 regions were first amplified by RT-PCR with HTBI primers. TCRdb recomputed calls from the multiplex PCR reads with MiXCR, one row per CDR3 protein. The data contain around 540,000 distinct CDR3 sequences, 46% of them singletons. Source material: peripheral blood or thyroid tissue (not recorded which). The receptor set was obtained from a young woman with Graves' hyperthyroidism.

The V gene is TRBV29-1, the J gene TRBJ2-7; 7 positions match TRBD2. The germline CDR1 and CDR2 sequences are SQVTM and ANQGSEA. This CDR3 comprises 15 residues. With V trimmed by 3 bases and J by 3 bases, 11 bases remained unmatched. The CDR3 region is CSVEGPSGRVYEQYF. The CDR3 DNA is TGCAGCGTTGAGGGGCCTAGCGGAAGAGTCTACGAGCAGTACTTC.

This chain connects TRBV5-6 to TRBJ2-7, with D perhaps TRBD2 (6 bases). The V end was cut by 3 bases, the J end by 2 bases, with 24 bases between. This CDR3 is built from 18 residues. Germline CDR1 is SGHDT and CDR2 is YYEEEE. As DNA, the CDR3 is TGTGCCAGCAGCTCACTTTTGCAGCTAGATACGGGGGCCTACGAGCAGTACTTC. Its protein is CASSSLLQLDTGAYEQYF.

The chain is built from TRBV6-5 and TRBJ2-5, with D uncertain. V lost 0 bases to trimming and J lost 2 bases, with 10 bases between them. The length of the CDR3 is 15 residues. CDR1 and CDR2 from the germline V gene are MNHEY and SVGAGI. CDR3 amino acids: CASSYSIDMQETQYF. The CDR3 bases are TGTGCCAGCAGTTACTCGATAGATATGCAAGAGACCCAGTACTTC.

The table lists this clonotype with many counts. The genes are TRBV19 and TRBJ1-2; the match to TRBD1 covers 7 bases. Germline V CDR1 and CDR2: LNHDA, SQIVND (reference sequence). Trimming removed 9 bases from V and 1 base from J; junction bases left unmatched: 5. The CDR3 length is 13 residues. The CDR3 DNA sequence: TGTGCCAGCAGGGGGGACATTAACTATGGCTACACCTTC. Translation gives CASRGDINYGYTF. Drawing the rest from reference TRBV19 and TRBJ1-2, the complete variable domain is DGGITQSPKYLFRKEGQNVTLSCEQNLNHDAMYWYRQDPGQGLRLIYYSQIVNDFQKGDIAEGYSVSREKKESFPLTVTSAQKNPTAFYLCASRGDINYGYTFGSGTRLTVV.

Here the CDR3 reads CSAVQGADQPQHF. CDR3 DNA: TGCAGCGCCGTACAGGGGGCGGATCAGCCCCAGCATTTT. The chain employs TRBV29-1 and TRBJ1-5; TRBD1 aligns across 9 bases. Trimming at V came to 7 bases and at J to 5 bases, leaving 6 bases not matched to a gene. The germline V gene encodes CDR1 SQVTM and CDR2 ANQGSEA. CDR3 size: 13 residues.

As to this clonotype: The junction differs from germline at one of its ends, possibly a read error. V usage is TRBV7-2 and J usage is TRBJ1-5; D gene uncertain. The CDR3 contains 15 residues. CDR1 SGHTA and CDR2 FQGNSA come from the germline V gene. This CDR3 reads CASSQDPRSNQPQHF. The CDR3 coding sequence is TGCGCCAGCAGCCAAGACCCACGTAGCAATCAGCCCCAGCATTTT.

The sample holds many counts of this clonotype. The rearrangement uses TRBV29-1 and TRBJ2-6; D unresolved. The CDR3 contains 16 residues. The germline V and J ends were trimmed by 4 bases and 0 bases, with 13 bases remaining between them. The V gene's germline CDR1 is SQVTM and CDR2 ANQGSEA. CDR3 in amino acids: CSVGLITTSGANVLTF. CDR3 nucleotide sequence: TGCAGCGTTGGACTGATAACCACCTCTGGGGCCAACGTCCTGACTTTC.

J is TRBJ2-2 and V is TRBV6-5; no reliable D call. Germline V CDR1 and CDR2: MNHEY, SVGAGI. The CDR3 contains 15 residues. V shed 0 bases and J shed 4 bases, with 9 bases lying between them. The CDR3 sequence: CASSYSMVGTGELFF. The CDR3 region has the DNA TGTGCCAGCAGTTACTCGATGGTGGGCACCGGGGAGCTGTTTTTT.

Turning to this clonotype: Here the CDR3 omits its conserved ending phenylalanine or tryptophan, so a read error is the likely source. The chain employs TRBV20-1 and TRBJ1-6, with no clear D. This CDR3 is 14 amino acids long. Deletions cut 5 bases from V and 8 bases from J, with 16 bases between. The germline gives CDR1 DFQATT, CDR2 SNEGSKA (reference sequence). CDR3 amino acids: CSAPSDSIDSPLHL. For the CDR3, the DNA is TGCAGTGCTCCGTCGGATAGCATAGATTCACCCCTCCACCTT.

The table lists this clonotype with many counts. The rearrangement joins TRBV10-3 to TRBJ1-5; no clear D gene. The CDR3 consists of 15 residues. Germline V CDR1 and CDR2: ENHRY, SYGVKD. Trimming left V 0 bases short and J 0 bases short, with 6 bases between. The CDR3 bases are TGTGCCATCAGTGAGTCTGAGAGTAGCAATCAGCCCCAGCATTTT. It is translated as CAISESESSNQPQHF.

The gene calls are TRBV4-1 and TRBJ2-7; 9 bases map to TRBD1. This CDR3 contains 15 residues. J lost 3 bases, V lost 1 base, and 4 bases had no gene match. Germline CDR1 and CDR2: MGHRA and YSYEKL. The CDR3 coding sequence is TGCGCCAGCAGCCAAGGGTACAGGGGGCTCTACGAGCAGTACTTC. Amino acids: CASSQGYRGLYEQYF.

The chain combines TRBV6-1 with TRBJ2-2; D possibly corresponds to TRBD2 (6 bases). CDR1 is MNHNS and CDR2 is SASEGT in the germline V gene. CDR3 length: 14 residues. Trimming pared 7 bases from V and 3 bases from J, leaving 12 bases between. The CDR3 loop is CASIGLPYTGELFF. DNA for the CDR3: TGTGCCAGCATAGGACTACCTTACACCGGGGAGCTGTTTTTT.

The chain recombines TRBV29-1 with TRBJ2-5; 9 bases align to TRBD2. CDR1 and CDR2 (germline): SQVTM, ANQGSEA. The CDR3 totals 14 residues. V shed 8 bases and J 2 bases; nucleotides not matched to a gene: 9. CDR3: CSFPGGRDQETQYF. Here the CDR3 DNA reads TGCAGCTTCCCCGGCGGGAGGGATCAAGAGACCCAGTACTTC.

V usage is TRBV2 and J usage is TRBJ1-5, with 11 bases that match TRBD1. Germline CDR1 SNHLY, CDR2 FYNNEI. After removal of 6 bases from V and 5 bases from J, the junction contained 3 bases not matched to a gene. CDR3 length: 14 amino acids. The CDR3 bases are TGTGCCAGCAGCGGGGACAGGGGGGATCAGCCCCAGCATTTT. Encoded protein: CASSGDRGDQPQHF.

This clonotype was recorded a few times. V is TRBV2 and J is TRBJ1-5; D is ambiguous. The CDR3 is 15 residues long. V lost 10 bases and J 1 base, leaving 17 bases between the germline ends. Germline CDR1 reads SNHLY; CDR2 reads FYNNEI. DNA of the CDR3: TGTGCCACAGCTTCAATCCCAGCGAGCAATCAGCCCCAGCATTTT. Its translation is CATASIPASNQPQHF.

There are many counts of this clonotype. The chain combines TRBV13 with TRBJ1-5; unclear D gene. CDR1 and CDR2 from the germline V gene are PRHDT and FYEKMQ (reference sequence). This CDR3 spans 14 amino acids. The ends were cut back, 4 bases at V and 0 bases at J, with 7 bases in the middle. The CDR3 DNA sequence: TGTGCCAGCAGCTCCCGTACTAGCAATCAGCCCCAGCATTTT. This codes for CASSSRTSNQPQHF.

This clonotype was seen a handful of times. CDR3 amino acids: CASSEDTSTDTQYF. The CDR3 nucleotides are TGTGCCAGCAGTGAGGACACCAGCACAGATACGCAGTATTTT. The V and J genes are TRBV2 and TRBJ2-3; D perhaps matches TRBD1 (5 bases). CDR3 length: 14 residues. V was pared by 3 bases and J by 0 bases, with 7 bases between. CDR1 SNHLY and CDR2 FYNNEI come from the germline V gene.

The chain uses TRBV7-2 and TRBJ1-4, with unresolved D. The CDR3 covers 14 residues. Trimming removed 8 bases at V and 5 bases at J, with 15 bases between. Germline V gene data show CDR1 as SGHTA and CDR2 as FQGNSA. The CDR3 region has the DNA TGTGCCAGCTCACCAATCCGTAGGAATGAAAAACTGTTTTTT. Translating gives CASSPIRRNEKLFF.

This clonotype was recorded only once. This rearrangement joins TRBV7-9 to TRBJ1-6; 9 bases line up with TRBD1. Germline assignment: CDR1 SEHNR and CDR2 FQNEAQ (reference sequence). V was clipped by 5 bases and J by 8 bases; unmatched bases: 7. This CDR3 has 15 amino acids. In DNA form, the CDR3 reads TGTGCCAGCAGCCAAGGGGGACAGGGATATTCACCCCTCCACTTT. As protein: CASSQGGQGYSPLHF.

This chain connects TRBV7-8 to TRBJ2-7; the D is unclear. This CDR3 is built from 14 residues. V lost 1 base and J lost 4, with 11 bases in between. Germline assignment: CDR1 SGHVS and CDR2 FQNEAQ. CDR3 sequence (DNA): TGTGCCAGCAGCTTAGGGAGAAGCCTATACGAGCAGTACTTC. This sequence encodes CASSLGRSLYEQYF.

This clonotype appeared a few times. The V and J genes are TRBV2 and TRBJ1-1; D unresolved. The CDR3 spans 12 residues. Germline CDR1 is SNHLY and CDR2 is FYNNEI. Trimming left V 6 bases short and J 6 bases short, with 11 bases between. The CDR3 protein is CASRRYSSEAFF. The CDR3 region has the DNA TGTGCCAGCAGAAGGTACAGCTCTGAAGCTTTCTTT.

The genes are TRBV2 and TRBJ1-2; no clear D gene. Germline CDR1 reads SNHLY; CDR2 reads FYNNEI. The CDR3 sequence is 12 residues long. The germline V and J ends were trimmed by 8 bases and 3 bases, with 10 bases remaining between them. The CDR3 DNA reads TGTGCCAGCTTAGTCGGAGACTATGGCTACACCTTC. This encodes CASLVGDYGYTF.

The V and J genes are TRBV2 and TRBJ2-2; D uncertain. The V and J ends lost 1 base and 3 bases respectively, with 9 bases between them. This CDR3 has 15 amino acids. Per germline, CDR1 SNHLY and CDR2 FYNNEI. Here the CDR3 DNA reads TGTGCCAGCAGTGAAGGAGAGTTGGACACCGGGGAGCTGTTTTTT. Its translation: CASSEGELDTGELFF.

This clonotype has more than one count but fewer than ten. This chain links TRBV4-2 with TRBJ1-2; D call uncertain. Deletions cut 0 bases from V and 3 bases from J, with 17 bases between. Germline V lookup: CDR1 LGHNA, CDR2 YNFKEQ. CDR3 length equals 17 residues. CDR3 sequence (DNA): TGTGCCAGCAGCCAAGATCTAACAGATGATCCACACTATGGCTACACCTTC. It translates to CASSQDLTDDPHYGYTF.

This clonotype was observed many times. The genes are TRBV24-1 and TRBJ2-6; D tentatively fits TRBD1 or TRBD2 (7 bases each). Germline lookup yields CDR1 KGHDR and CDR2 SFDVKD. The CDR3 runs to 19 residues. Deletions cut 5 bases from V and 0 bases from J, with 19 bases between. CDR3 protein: CATSGPTGEGFSGANVLTF. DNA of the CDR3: TGTGCCACCAGTGGGCCCACAGGGGAGGGGTTCTCTGGGGCCAACGTCCTGACTTTC.

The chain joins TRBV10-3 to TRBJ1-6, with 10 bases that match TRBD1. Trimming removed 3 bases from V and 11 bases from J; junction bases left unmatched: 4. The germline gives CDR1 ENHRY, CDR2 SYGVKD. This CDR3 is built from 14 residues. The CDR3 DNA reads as TGTGCCATCAGTGACCGGGACAGGGGTACACCCCTCCACTTT. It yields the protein CAISDRDRGTPLHF.

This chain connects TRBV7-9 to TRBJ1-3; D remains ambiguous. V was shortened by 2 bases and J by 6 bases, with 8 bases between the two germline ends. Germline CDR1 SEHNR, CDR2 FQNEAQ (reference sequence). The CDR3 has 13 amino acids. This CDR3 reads CASSLSLLNTIYF. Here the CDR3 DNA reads TGTGCCAGCAGCTTATCTCTCCTAAACACCATATATTTT.

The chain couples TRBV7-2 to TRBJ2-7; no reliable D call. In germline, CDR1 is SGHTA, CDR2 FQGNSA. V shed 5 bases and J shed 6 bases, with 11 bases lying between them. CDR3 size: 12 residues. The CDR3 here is CASSPVGGEQYF. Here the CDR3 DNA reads TGTGCCAGCAGCCCGGTGGGTGGCGAGCAGTACTTC.

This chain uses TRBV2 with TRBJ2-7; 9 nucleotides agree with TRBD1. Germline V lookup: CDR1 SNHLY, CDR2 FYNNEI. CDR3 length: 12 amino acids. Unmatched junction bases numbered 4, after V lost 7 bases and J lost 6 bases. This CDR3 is CASMETGGEQYF. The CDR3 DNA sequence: TGTGCCAGCATGGAGACAGGGGGCGAGCAGTACTTC.